This T cell receptor (beta chain) was recovered during a study of beta chain features in type 1 diabetes. Whole-study context: There was similarity between patients and healthy donors in age, gender and cell yields. Study-level points and caveats: Shorter templates may be favored by PCR, equally so in patients and controls. Here, the possible influence of HLA type (on TCRB rearrangement) remained unresolved. Patients with Type 1 diabetes showed moderately but significantly shorter TCRB CDR3s in all four CD4+ subsets.

The sequenced template was cDNA made from the entire isolated RNA. Measured with immunoSEQ multiplex PCR; TCRdb has only the in-frame clones, and not every one. The table has around 310,000 clones, 11% seen once; the top ten hold around 0.015%. In the case of this clone: Its target is not known.

This CDR3 region has 14 residues. Germline loops: CDR1 SGDLS, CDR2 YYNGEE. Trimming at V came to 4 bases and at J to 3 bases, leaving 3 bases not matched to a gene. The chain joins TRBV9 to TRBJ2-2; 7 bases are a match to TRBD2. Sequencing was performed on naive CD4+ T cells from blood. The TCR originated in a young woman in good health. This CDR3 is CASSPAGHTGELFF. CDR3 bases: TGTGCCAGCAGCCCAGCGGGGCACACCGGGGAGCTGTTTTTT.